This entry features one T cell receptor beta chain sequence. TCRdb's copy holds only in-frame clones and misses some; the assay was immunoSEQ multiplex PCR. The table records about 240,000 clones, roughly 86% of them present only once. This entry comes from a study of blood T cell repertoires in COVID-19. About the research overall: Material from acute and convalescent COVID-19 was sourced from the United States, Italy and Spain. T cells, B-cell-depleted T cells, or PBMCs provided the cDNA or gDNA that served as material.

This receptor was obtained from a woman aged 40 to 55 with acute COVID-19. Sequencing was done on a sample of PBMCs or T cells enriched from blood (not recorded which).

The CDR3 DNA reads as TGTGCCAGCAGCTTAGTTGCCGGCAATGAGCAGTTCTTC. Protein sequence: CASSLVAGNEQFF. The chain couples TRBV11-2 to TRBJ2-1, with D uncertain. There are 13 residues in the CDR3. Trimming cost V 1 base and J 6 bases, with 7 bases left between them. Germline V gene lookup returns CDR1 SGHAT and CDR2 FQNNGV. Supplemented by reference TRBV11-2 and TRBJ2-1, the full variable domain reads EAGVAQSPRYKIIEKRQSVAFWCNPISGHATLYWYQQILGQGPKLLIQFQNNGVVDDSQLPKDRFSAERLKGVDSTLKIQPAKLEDSAVYLCASSLVAGNEQFFGPGTRLTVL.